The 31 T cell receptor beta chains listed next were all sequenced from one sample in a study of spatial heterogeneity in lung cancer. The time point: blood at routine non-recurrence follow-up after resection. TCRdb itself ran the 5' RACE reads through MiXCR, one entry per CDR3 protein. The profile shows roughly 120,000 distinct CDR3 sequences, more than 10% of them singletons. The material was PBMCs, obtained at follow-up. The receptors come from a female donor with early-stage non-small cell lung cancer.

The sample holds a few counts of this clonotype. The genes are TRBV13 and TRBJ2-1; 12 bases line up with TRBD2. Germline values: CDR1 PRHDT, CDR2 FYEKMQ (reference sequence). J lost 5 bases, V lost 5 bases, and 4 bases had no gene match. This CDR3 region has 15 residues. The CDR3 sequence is CASSPGLAGHNEQFF. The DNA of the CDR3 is TGTGCCAGCAGCCCAGGACTAGCGGGGCACAATGAGCAGTTCTTC.

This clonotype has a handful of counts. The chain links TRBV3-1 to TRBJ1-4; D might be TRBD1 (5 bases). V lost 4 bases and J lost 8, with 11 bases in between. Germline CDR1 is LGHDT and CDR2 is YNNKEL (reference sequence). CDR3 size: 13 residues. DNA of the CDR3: TGTGCCAGCAGCCCCGGAAGGGGAGAAAAACTGTTTTTT. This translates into CASSPGRGEKLFF.

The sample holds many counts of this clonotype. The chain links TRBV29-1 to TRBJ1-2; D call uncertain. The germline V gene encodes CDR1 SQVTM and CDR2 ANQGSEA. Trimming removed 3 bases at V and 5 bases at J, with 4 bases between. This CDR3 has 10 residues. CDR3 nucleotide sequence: TGCAGCGTTGACCCATATGGCTACACCTTC. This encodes CSVDPYGYTF.

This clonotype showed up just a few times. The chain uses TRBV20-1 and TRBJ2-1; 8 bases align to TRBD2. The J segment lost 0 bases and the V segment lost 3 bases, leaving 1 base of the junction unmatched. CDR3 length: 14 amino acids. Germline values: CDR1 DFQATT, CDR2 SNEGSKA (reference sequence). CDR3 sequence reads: CSASGRASYNEQFF. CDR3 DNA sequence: TGCAGTGCTAGCGGGAGGGCCTCCTACAATGAGCAGTTCTTC.

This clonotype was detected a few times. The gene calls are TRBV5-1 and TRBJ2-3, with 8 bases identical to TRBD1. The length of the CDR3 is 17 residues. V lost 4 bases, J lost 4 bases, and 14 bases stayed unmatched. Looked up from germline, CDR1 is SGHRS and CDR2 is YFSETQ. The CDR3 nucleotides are TGCGCCAGCAGCCCGCCAGCGCAACAGGGGGGCCCAGATACGCAGTATTTT. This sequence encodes CASSPPAQQGGPDTQYF.

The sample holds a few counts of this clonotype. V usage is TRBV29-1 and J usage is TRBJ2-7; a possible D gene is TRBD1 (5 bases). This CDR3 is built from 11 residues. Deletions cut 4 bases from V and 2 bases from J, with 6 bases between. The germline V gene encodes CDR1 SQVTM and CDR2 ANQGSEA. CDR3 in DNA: TGCAGCGTTGCAGGGCCCTACGAGCAGTACTTC. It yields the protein CSVAGPYEQYF.

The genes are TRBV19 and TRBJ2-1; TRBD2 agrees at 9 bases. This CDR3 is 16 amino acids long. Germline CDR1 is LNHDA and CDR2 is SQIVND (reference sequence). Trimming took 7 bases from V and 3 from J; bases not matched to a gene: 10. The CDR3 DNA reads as TGTGCCAGTAAGGAGGGTAGAGCGGGAGGCTACAATGAGCAGTTCTTC. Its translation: CASKEGRAGGYNEQFF.

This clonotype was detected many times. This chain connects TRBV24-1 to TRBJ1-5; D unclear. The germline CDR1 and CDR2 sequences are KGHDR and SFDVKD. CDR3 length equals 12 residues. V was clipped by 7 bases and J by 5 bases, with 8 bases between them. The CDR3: CATSAGYQPQHF. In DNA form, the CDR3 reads TGTGCCACCAGCGCGGGATATCAGCCCCAGCATTTT.

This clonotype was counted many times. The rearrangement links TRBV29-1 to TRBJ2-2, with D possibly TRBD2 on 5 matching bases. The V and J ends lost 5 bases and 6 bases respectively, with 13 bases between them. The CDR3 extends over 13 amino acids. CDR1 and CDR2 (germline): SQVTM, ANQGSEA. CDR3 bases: TGCAGCGTTAAGACCGGAGCGGCCGGGGAGCTGTTTTTT. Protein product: CSVKTGAAGELFF.

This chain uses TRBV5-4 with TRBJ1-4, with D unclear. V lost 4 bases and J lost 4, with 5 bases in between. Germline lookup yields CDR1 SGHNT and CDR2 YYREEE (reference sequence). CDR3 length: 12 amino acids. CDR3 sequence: CASSGINEKLFF. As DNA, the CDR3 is TGTGCCAGCAGCGGTATTAATGAAAAACTGTTTTTT.

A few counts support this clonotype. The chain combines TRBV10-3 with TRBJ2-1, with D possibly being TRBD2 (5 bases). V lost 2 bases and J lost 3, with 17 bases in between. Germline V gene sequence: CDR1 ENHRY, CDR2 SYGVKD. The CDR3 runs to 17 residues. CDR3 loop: CAISEGSIASNYNEQFF. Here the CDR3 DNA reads TGTGCCATCAGTGAGGGGTCTATAGCGAGTAACTACAATGAGCAGTTCTTC.

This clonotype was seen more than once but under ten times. CDR3 loop: CASTRGTLNTGELFF. The CDR3 coding sequence is TGTGCCAGCACCCGAGGGACGCTAAACACCGGGGAGCTGTTTTTT. This rearrangement joins TRBV6-5 to TRBJ2-2, with D perhaps being TRBD1 or TRBD2 (5 bases each). The CDR3 has 15 residues. Germline loops: CDR1 MNHEY, CDR2 SVGAGI. Trimming left V 7 bases short and J 2 bases short, with 14 bases between.

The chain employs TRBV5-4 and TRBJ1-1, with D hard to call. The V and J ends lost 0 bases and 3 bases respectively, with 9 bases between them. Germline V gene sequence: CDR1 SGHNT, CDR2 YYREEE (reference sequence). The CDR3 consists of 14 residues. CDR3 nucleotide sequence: TGTGCCAGCAGCTTGGGGGCGCAGGACACTGAAGCTTTCTTT. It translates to CASSLGAQDTEAFF.

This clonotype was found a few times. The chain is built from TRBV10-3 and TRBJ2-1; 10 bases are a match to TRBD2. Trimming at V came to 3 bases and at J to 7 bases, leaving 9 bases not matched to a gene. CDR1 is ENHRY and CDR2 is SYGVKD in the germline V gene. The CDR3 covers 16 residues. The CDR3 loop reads CAISEALAGGPNEQFF. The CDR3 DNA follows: TGTGCCATCAGTGAAGCGTTAGCGGGAGGTCCGAATGAGCAGTTCTTC.

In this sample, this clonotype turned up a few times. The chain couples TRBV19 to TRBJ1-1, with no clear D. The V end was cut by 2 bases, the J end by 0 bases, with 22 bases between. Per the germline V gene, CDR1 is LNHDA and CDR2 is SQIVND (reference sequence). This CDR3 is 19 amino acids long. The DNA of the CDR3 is TGTGCCAGTAGTATATACCGCGGGCAGGCCTCTGGAATGAACACTGAAGCTTTCTTT. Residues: CASSIYRGQASGMNTEAFF.

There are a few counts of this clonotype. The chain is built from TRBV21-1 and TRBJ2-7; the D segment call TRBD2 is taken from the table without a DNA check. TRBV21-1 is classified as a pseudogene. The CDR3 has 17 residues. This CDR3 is CASSTLRREGFGYEQYV. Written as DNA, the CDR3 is TGTGCCAGCAGCACTCTTAGGCGGGAGGGGTTCGGTTACGAGCAGTACGTC.

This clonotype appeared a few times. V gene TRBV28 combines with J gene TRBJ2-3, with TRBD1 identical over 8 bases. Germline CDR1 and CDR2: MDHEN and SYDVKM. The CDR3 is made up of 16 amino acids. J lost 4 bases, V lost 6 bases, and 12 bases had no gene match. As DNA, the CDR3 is TGTGCCAGCAGCACCGAAGACAGGGGAGGCGCAGATACGCAGTATTTT. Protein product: CASSTEDRGGADTQYF.

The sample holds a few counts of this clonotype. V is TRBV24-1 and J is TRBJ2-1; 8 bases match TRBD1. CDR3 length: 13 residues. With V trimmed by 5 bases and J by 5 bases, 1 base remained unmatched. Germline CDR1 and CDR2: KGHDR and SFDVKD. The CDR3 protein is CATSGTGNNEQFF. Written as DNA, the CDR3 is TGTGCCACCAGTGGGACAGGGAACAATGAGCAGTTCTTC.

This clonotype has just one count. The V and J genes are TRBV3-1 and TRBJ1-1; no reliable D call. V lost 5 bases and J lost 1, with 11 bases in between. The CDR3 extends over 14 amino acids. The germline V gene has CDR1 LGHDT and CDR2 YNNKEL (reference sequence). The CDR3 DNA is TGTGCCAGCAGCAGGGCGGAAGCGAACACTGAAGCTTTCTTT. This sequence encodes CASSRAEANTEAFF.

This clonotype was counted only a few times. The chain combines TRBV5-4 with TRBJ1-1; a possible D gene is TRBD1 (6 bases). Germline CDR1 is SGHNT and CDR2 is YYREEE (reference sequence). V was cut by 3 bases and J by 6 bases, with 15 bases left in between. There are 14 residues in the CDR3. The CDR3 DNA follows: TGTGCCAGCAGCTCAGACAGGTTATACGCTGAAGCTTTCTTT. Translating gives CASSSDRLYAEAFF.

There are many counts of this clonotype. The CDR3 is CASSLTNSPLHF. The CDR3 region has the DNA TGTGCCAGCAGCCTCACTAATTCACCCCTCCACTTT. The chain links TRBV6-2 or TRBV6-3 to TRBJ1-6; no definite D call. V was trimmed by 6 bases and J by 6 bases, leaving 6 bases between them. The CDR3 is 12 amino acids. Germline V CDR1 and CDR2: MNHEY, SVGEGT.

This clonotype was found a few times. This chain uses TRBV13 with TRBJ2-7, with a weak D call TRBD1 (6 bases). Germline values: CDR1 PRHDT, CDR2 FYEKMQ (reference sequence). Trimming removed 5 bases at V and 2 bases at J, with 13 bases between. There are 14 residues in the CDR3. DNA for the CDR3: TGTGCCAGCAGCCAAGGACAGAAAACCTACGAGCAGTACTTC. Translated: CASSQGQKTYEQYF.

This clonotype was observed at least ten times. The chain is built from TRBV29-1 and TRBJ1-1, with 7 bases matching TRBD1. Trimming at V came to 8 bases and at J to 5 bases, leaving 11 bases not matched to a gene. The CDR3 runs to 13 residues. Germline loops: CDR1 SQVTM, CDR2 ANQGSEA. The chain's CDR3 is CSYRQGLGTEAFF. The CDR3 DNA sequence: TGCAGCTACCGACAGGGACTAGGGACTGAAGCTTTCTTT.

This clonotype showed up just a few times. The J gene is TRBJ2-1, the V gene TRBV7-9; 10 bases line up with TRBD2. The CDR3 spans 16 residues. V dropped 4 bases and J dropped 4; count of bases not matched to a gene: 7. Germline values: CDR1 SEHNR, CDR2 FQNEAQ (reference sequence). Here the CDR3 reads CASSSLAGGSYNEQFF. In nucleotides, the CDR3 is TGTGCCAGCAGCTCCTTAGCGGGGGGCTCTTACAATGAGCAGTTCTTC.

Here the CDR3 DNA reads TGTGCCACGTCCCGACAGGGCAATGAGCAGTTCTTC. Amino acid sequence: CATSRQGNEQFF. This chain links TRBV24-1 with TRBJ2-1; 7 bases line up with TRBD1. CDR1 KGHDR and CDR2 SFDVKD come from the germline V gene. The V and J ends lost 10 bases and 6 bases, in that order; junction bases with no gene match: 5. The CDR3 is 12 residues long.

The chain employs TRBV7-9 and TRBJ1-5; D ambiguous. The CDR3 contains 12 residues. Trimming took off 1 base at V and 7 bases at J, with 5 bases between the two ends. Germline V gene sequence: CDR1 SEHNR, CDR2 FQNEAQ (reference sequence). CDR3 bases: TGTGCCAGCAGCTTAGATTTCCAGCCCCAGCATTTT. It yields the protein CASSLDFQPQHF.

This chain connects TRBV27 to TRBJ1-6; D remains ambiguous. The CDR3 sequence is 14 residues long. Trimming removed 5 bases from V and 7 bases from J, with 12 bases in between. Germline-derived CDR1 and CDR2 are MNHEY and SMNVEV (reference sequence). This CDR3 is CASSLLYGNSPLHF. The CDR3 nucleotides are TGTGCCAGCAGTCTGTTGTATGGGAATTCACCCCTCCACTTT.

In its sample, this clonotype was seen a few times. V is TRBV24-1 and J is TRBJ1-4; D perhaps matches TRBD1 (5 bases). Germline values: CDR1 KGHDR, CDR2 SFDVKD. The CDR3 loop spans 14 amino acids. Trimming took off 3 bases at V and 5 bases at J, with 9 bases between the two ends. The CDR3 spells CATSDGTFNEKLFF. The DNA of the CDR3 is TGTGCCACCAGTGATGGGACTTTCAATGAAAAACTGTTTTTT.

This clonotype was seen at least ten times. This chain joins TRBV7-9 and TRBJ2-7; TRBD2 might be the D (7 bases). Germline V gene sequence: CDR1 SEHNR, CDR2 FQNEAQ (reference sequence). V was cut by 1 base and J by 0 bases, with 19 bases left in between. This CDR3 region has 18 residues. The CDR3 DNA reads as TGTGCCAGCAGCTTAGGGGAGGGCAGGGGTGCTACCTCCTACGAGCAGTACGTC. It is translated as CASSLGEGRGATSYEQYV.

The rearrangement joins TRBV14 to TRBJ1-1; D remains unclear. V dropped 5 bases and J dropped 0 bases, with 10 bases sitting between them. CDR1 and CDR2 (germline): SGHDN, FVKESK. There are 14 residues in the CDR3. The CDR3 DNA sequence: TGTGCCAGCAGCTCCGAGGTTATGAACACTGAAGCTTTCTTT. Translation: CASSSEVMNTEAFF.

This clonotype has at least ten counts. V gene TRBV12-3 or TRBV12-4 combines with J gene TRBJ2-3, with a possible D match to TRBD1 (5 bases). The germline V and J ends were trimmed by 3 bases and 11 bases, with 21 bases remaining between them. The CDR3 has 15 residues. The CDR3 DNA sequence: TGTGCCAGCAGTTTCACAGGCCCTTTAAGTTGGTTGCAGTATTTT. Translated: CASSFTGPLSWLQYF.